These 32 T cell receptor beta chains share one sample of origin, sequenced in a study of T cells in Graves' hyperthyroidism and ophthalmopathy (dated 2019 in TCRdb). Libraries were built with multiplex PCR. The reads were generated on an Illumina HiSeq 2000. TCR beta CDR3 regions were amplified from RNA transcripts. A first-round RT-PCR of the TCR CDR3 used the HTBI primer set with the Qiagen OneStep RT-PCR kit. TCRdb took the public reads, trimmed them with fastp at Q25, ran MiXCR for clone calling and kept in-frame beta chains. Each CDR3 protein gets just one entry, which takes the most common genes and DNA from the rows behind it. The sample includes fewer than 300,000 distinct CDR3 sequences, with 20% to 25% observed a single time. The ten largest clones capture approximately 25% of the sample. Sequenced sample: blood. All receptors derive from a man aged 35 to 55 with Graves' hyperthyroidism that later progressed to Graves' ophthalmopathy.

The rearrangement uses TRBV12-3 or TRBV12-4 and TRBJ2-5; 8 nucleotides line up with TRBD1. This CDR3 is built from 18 residues. The ends lost 3 bases at V and 4 bases at J; junction bases unmatched: 16. CDR3 nucleotides: TGTGCCAGCAGTTTCAGAAGGAACCGACAGGGGTTGTCAGAGACCCAGTACTTC. Translating it yields CASSFRRNRQGLSETQYF.

This clonotype was seen many times. This chain joins TRBV11-2 and TRBJ2-2; D is unclear. In germline, CDR1 is SGHAT, CDR2 FQNNGV. This CDR3 has 12 amino acids. V was trimmed by 10 bases and J by 1 base, leaving 7 bases between them. The CDR3 is CATRMNTGELFF. In DNA, the CDR3 is TGTGCCACACGGATGAACACCGGGGAGCTGTTTTTT.

The rearrangement links TRBV6-2 or TRBV6-3 to TRBJ1-2; 10 nucleotides agree with TRBD1. V dropped 6 bases and J dropped 2; count of bases not matched to a gene: 12. The CDR3 length is 17 residues. From germline, CDR1 is MNHEY and CDR2 SVGEGT. The chain's CDR3 is CASRLPPGQGWNYGYTF. The CDR3 DNA sequence: TGTGCCAGCAGACTCCCTCCGGGACAGGGGTGGAACTATGGCTACACCTTC.

This clonotype has at least ten counts. The rearrangement links TRBV2 to TRBJ1-2; D may be TRBD1 (5 bases). Germline loops: CDR1 SNHLY, CDR2 FYNNEI. CDR3 length: 14 residues. Trimming removed 6 bases from V and 4 bases from J, with 15 bases in between. The CDR3 reads CASRPAQGGYGYTF. Written as DNA, the CDR3 is TGTGCCAGCAGGCCAGCGCAGGGTGGCTATGGCTACACCTTC.

This clonotype came up many times. The gene calls are TRBV6-5 and TRBJ1-6; D is undetermined. V was clipped by 0 bases and J by 7 bases, with 7 bases between them. Per germline, CDR1 MNHEY and CDR2 SVGAGI. The CDR3 is made up of 14 amino acids. This CDR3 is CASSYSSGNSPLHF. The CDR3 region has the DNA TGTGCCAGCAGTTACTCGAGCGGGAATTCACCCCTCCACTTT.

This clonotype has only a few counts. J is TRBJ2-7 and V is TRBV5-1; TRBD2 aligns across 7 bases. The CDR3 loop spans 16 amino acids. Trimming cost V 0 bases and J 3 bases; bases outside gene matches: 9. The V gene's germline CDR1 is SGHRS and CDR2 YFSETQ. CDR3: CASSLAQRGPLYEQYF. In nucleotides, the CDR3 is TGCGCCAGCAGCTTGGCCCAGCGGGGCCCCCTCTACGAGCAGTACTTC.

This clonotype has a count of ten or more. This chain connects TRBV12-3 or TRBV12-4 to TRBJ1-6; D unclear. V was shortened by 3 bases and J by 12 bases, with 18 bases between the two germline ends. The CDR3 contains 15 residues. This chain's CDR3 is CASSLTLSSRGPLHF. CDR3 nucleotides: TGTGCCAGCAGTTTGACTCTCTCTTCTCGGGGACCCCTCCACTTT.

This clonotype was picked up many times. The chain employs TRBV6-1 and TRBJ1-2; maybe TRBD1 (5 bases). The CDR3 sequence is 13 residues long. Trimming left V 3 bases short and J 4 bases short, with 9 bases between. Germline V lookup: CDR1 MNHNS, CDR2 SASEGT. The CDR3 bases are TGTGCCAGCAGTGATCCTAGGGGCTATGGCTACACCTTC. Amino acid sequence: CASSDPRGYGYTF.

This clonotype was detected ten times or more. This chain connects TRBV6-1 to TRBJ2-7; 13 positions agree with TRBD2. The J segment lost 3 bases and the V segment lost 6 bases, leaving 2 bases of the junction unmatched. The CDR3 consists of 14 residues. Per germline, CDR1 MNHNS and CDR2 SASEGT. As DNA, the CDR3 is TGTGCCAGCAGACTAGCGGGAGGGGGCTACGAGCAGTACTTC. Its protein product is CASRLAGGGYEQYF.

The chain couples TRBV15 to TRBJ1-5; 8 nucleotides agree with TRBD1. CDR1 is LNHNV, CDR2 YYDKDF, per germline (reference sequence). V lost 1 base, J lost 1 base, and 6 bases stayed unmatched. This CDR3 has 17 amino acids. CDR3 DNA: TGTGCCACCAGCAGAGGGGGACAGGACCTGAGCAATCAGCCCCAGCATTTT. Protein: CATSRGGQDLSNQPQHF.

This clonotype was counted at least ten times. The rearrangement joins TRBV20-1 to TRBJ1-1; 7 bases match TRBD1. From germline, CDR1 is DFQATT and CDR2 SNEGSKA (reference sequence). J gave up 1 base and V 3 bases, and 5 bases lay outside the gene matches. The CDR3 spans 14 residues. As DNA, the CDR3 is TGCAGTGCTAGTTGGGCAGGGGGGAACACTGAAGCTTTCTTT. Protein: CSASWAGGNTEAFF.

This chain connects TRBV6-2 or TRBV6-3 to TRBJ2-5, with D possibly being TRBD1 (6 bases). V dropped 4 bases and J dropped 3 bases, with 12 bases sitting between them. Looked up from germline, CDR1 is MNHEY and CDR2 is SVGEGT. CDR3 length: 14 residues. The DNA for the CDR3 is TGTGCCAGCAGTTCGGGGACATATGAAGAGACCCAGTACTTC. It yields the protein CASSSGTYEETQYF.

This clonotype was observed at least ten times. The rearrangement joins TRBV5-1 to TRBJ2-2; TRBD1 matches at 10 bases. Germline trimming cut 3 bases from V and 3 bases from J; bases unmatched to any gene: 2. Germline V gives CDR1 SGHRS, CDR2 YFSETQ. This CDR3 has 15 residues. CDR3 loop: CASSWDRGDTGELFF. The CDR3, as DNA: TGCGCCAGCAGCTGGGACAGGGGTGACACCGGGGAGCTGTTTTTT.

This clonotype was seen many times. The chain employs TRBV7-9 and TRBJ2-7; either TRBD1 or TRBD2 may fit D (5 bases each). Germline CDR1 and CDR2: SEHNR and FQNEAQ (reference sequence). Trimming cost V 5 bases and J 3 bases, with 17 bases left between them. This CDR3 has 15 amino acids. This CDR3 reads CASSPRGGASYEQYF. For the CDR3, the DNA is TGTGCCAGCAGCCCACGGGGCGGAGCTAGCTACGAGCAGTACTTC.

The gene calls are TRBV11-2 and TRBJ2-4, with 13 bases identical to TRBD2. Germline CDR1 SGHAT, CDR2 FQNNGV. V lost 2 bases and J lost 0; bases outside the gene matches: 10. The CDR3 sequence is 20 residues long. This CDR3 reads CASSLRAGTSGILAKNIQYF. The CDR3 bases are TGTGCCAGCAGCTTAAGAGCCGGGACTAGCGGGATACTAGCCAAAAACATTCAGTACTTC. The full variable domain, in which reference TRBV11-2 and TRBJ2-4 provide the parts outside the CDR3, is EAGVAQSPRYKIIEKRQSVAFWCNPISGHATLYWYQQILGQGPKLLIQFQNNGVVDDSQLPKDRFSAERLKGVDSTLKIQPAKLEDSAVYLCASSLRAGTSGILAKNIQYFGAGTRLSVL.

This clonotype was detected ten times or more. CDR3 region: CASSSLGLAGVLTDTQYF. CDR3 nucleotide sequence: TGTGCCAGCAGTTCCCTGGGACTAGCGGGAGTGTTAACAGATACGCAGTATTTT. J is TRBJ2-3 and V is TRBV12-3 or TRBV12-4, with 14 bases identical to TRBD2. The CDR3 loop spans 18 amino acids. V lost 4 bases and J lost 3; bases outside the gene matches: 9.

This clonotype showed up many times. The chain uses TRBV9 and TRBJ1-1; the match to TRBD1 covers 10 bases. The CDR3 has 14 residues. The germline V gene has CDR1 SGDLS and CDR2 YYNGEE. Trimming removed 0 bases from V and 8 bases from J; junction bases left unmatched: 4. The CDR3 sequence is CASSVEGQGREAFF. Written as DNA, the CDR3 is TGTGCCAGCAGCGTAGAGGGACAGGGGAGGGAAGCTTTCTTT.

This clonotype was counted at least ten times. Mismatch with germline at one junction end may stem from a read error. V gene TRBV2 combines with J gene TRBJ2-7, with D unresolved. Per the germline V gene, CDR1 is SNHLY and CDR2 is FYNNEI. This CDR3 is 12 amino acids long. The CDR3 reads CASSERADNPNF. The DNA of the CDR3 is TGTGCCAGCAGTGAAAGGGCAGACAATCCAAACTTC. Full variable domain (outside the CDR3, taken from reference TRBV2 and TRBJ2-7): EPEVTQTPSHQVTQMGQEVILRCVPISNHLYFYWYRQILGQKVEFLVSFYNNEISEKSEIFDDQFSVERPDGSNFTLKIRSTKLEDSAMYFCASSERADNPNFGPGTRLTVT.

This clonotype was recorded at least ten times. V and J are TRBV6-1 and TRBJ2-2; TRBD2 might be the D (6 bases). This CDR3 has 15 residues. Germline V gene data show CDR1 as MNHNS and CDR2 as SASEGT. The germline V and J ends were trimmed by 4 bases and 5 bases, with 14 bases remaining between them. CDR3 sequence (DNA): TGTGCCAGCAGTGCCCCCATGGGGGGAACCGGGGAGCTGTTTTTT. It specifies CASSAPMGGTGELFF.

V usage is TRBV6-1 and J usage is TRBJ1-5; maybe TRBD1 (6 bases). Germline CDR1 and CDR2: MNHNS and SASEGT. The CDR3 covers 14 residues. Trimming took off 6 bases at V and 9 bases at J, with 18 bases between the two ends. The CDR3 DNA reads as TGTGCCAGCAGCGGGGACACGGCAGATTTGCCCCAGCATTTT. It is translated as CASSGDTADLPQHF.

Written as DNA, the CDR3 is TGTGCCAGCAGTGCTAGCGTGGAGACCCAGTACTTC. This translates into CASSASVETQYF. The chain uses TRBV28 and TRBJ2-5; maybe TRBD2 (6 bases). Between the trimmed V and J ends, which lost 5 bases and 5 bases, there was a span of 9 bases. There are 12 residues in the CDR3. Per the germline V gene, CDR1 is MDHEN and CDR2 is SYDVKM.

V and J are TRBV20-1 and TRBJ2-2, with D perhaps TRBD2 (6 bases). CDR1 DFQATT and CDR2 SNEGSKA come from the germline V gene (reference sequence). This CDR3 comprises 13 residues. V shed 6 bases and J shed 2 bases, with 10 bases lying between them. CDR3 region: CSAGTPNTGELFF. The DNA for the CDR3 is TGCAGTGCCGGGACTCCCAACACCGGGGAGCTGTTTTTT.

The chain recombines TRBV6-1 with TRBJ2-7; D is unclear. CDR3 length: 16 residues. CDR1 and CDR2 from the germline V gene are MNHNS and SASEGT. Deletions cut 8 bases from V and 0 bases from J, with 20 bases between. As DNA, the CDR3 is TGTGCCAGCGTGCCACAGACACAGCCGTTCTCCTACGAGCAGTACTTC. Its translation is CASVPQTQPFSYEQYF.

This clonotype has a handful of counts. The chain employs TRBV18 and TRBJ2-4; the D gene is possibly TRBD1 (6 bases). The V and J ends lost 4 bases and 5 bases respectively, with 18 bases between them. The CDR3 consists of 16 residues. Looked up from germline, CDR1 is KGHSH and CDR2 is LQKENI. DNA of the CDR3: TGTGCCAGCTCACTCACACTCGGGACATCCCAAAACATTCAGTACTTC. Its translation: CASSLTLGTSQNIQYF. Full variable domain (rest looked up from reference TRBV18 and TRBJ2-4): NAGVMQNPRHLVRRRGQEARLRCSPMKGHSHVYWYRQLPEEGLKFMVYLQKENIIDESGMPKERFSAEFPKEGPSILRIQQVVRGDSAAYFCASSLTLGTSQNIQYFGAGTRLSVL.

The rearrangement uses TRBV24-1 and TRBJ2-7, with D uncertain. The V gene lost 4 bases and the J gene lost 3 bases, with 9 bases spanning the gap. Germline V gene lookup returns CDR1 KGHDR and CDR2 SFDVKD. There are 13 residues in the CDR3. Here the CDR3 reads CATSDATLYEQYF. CDR3 in DNA: TGTGCCACCAGTGACGCCACCCTCTACGAGCAGTACTTC.

At least ten counts were recorded for this clonotype. The chain combines TRBV29-1 with TRBJ1-5; D possibly corresponds to TRBD1 (6 bases). Germline V gives CDR1 SQVTM, CDR2 ANQGSEA. Between the trimmed V and J ends, which lost 4 bases and 4 bases, there was a span of 14 bases. The CDR3 spans 14 residues. DNA for the CDR3: TGCAGCGTTGCCGCGTCAGGGGTGAATCAGCCCCAGCATTTT. Amino acids: CSVAASGVNQPQHF.

In its sample, this clonotype was seen many times. This chain links TRBV29-1 with TRBJ1-2; 11 nucleotides match TRBD1. The germline CDR1 and CDR2 sequences are SQVTM and ANQGSEA. V dropped 0 bases and J dropped 6; count of bases not matched to a gene: 3. CDR3 length: 14 amino acids. DNA of the CDR3: TGCAGCGTTGAAGACGGACAGGGGGCACATGGCTACACCTTC. It translates to CSVEDGQGAHGYTF.

This clonotype occurred many times. The chain is built from TRBV7-8 and TRBJ1-2; weak D call: TRBD1 (6 bases). The V gene lost 1 base and the J gene lost 4 bases, with 13 bases spanning the gap. The CDR3 runs to 15 residues. Germline V gene data show CDR1 as SGHVS and CDR2 as FQNEAQ. CDR3 amino acids: CASSLVGRGGYGYTF. CDR3 nucleotides: TGTGCCAGCAGCTTAGTGGGCAGGGGAGGCTATGGCTACACCTTC.

Ten or more counts support this clonotype. This rearrangement joins TRBV6-5 to TRBJ2-7, with TRBD2 identical over 8 bases. The CDR3 length is 14 residues. The J segment lost 3 bases and the V segment lost 6 bases, leaving 7 bases of the junction unmatched. Germline V gives CDR1 MNHEY, CDR2 SVGAGI. CDR3 in amino acids: CASRPGTSNYEQYF. The CDR3 DNA reads TGTGCCAGCAGGCCCGGGACTAGTAACTACGAGCAGTACTTC.

In its sample, this clonotype was seen many times. V and J are TRBV25-1 and TRBJ2-2, with unresolved D. The germline CDR1 and CDR2 sequences are MGHDK and SYGVNS. The CDR3 runs to 15 residues. The germline V and J ends were trimmed by 0 bases and 6 bases, with 11 bases remaining between them. CDR3 region: CASSEYEGKAGELFF. CDR3 nucleotides: TGTGCCAGCAGTGAATATGAAGGGAAGGCCGGGGAGCTGTTTTTT. The variable domain in full, completed from reference TRBV25-1 and TRBJ2-2, reads EADIYQTPRYLVIGTGKKITLECSQTMGHDKMYWYQQDPGMELHLIHYSYGVNSTEKGDLSSESTVSRIRTEHFPLTLESARPSHTSQYLCASSEYEGKAGELFFGEGSRLTVL.

In its sample, this clonotype was seen many times. The chain uses TRBV7-8 and TRBJ2-5; D is perhaps TRBD1 or TRBD2 (5 bases each). V was clipped by 2 bases and J by 2 bases, with 12 bases between them. From germline, CDR1 is SGHVS and CDR2 FQNEAQ. This CDR3 contains 15 residues. CDR3 sequence (DNA): TGTGCCAGCAGCTTACTAGGGGACCCACAAGAGACCCAGTACTTC. Encoded protein: CASSLLGDPQETQYF.

This sequence joins TRBV6-1 and TRBJ1-1; D gene uncertain. Deletions cut 5 bases from V and 2 bases from J, with 12 bases between. Germline assignment: CDR1 MNHNS and CDR2 SASEGT. The CDR3 length is 14 residues. The CDR3 coding sequence is TGTGCCAGCAGTCCATACAGTGAAAACACTGAAGCTTTCTTT. This encodes CASSPYSENTEAFF.